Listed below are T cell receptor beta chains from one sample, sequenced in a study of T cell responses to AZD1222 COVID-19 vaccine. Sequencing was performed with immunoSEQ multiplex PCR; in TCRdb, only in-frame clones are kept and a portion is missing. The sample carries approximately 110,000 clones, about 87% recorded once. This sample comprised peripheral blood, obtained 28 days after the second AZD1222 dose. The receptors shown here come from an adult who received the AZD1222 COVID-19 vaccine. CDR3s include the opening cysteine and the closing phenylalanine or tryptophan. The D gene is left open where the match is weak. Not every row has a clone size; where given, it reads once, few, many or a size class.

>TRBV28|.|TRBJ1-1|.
TGTGCCAGCAGTTTATGGGGACTGGGATTCACTGAAGCTTTCTTT
CASSLWGLGFTEAFF
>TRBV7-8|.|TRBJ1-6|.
TGTGCCAGCAGCTTAGTACTAGACGAACACTCACCCCTCCACTTT
CASSLVLDEHSPLHF
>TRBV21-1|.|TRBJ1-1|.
TGTGCCAGCAGCAAAGAGGGAAACAGGGGGACTGAAGCTTTCTTT
CASSKEGNRGTEAFF
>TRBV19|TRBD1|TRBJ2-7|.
TGTGCCAGTTCGGGACAGGGCTACGAGCAGTACTTC
CASSGQGYEQYF
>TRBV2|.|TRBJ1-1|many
TGTGCCAGCAGTTACACAGGACAGTTGGCTTTCTTT
CASSYTGQLAFF
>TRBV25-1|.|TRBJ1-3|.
TGTGCCGTGGGCCCCCGCTCTGGAAACACCATATATTTT
CAVGPRSGNTIYF
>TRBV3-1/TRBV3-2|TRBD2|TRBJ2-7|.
TGTGCCAGCAGCCAGGGTAGCGGGGGCGAGCAGTACTTC
CASSQGSGGEQYF
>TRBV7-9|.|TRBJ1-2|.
TGTGCCAGCAGCTTAGCGTTTTATGTCGCTGATAACTATGGCTACACCTTC
CASSLAFYVADNYGYTF
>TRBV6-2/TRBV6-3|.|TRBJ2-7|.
TGTGCCAGCAGTTTACAGGGTATCAGCTACGAGCAGTACTTC
CASSLQGISYEQYF
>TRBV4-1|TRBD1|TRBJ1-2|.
TGCGCCAGCAGCCAAGGGAAAGGGACAGCTTATGGCTACACCTTC
CASSQGKGTAYGYTF
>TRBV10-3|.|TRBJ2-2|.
TGTGCCATCAAGTTGGGTACCGGGGAGCTGTTTTTT
CAIKLGTGELFF
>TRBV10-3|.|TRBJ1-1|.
TGTGCCATCAACGGGGGCATGAACACTGAAGCTTTCTTT
CAINGGMNTEAFF
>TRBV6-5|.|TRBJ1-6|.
TGTGCCAGCACCAATGGGAATTCACCCCTCCACTTT
CASTNGNSPLHF
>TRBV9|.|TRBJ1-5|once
TGTGCCAGCAGCGTAGGTGCAGGGAATAGCAATCAGCCCCAGCATTTT
CASSVGAGNSNQPQHF
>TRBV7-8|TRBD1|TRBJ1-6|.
TGTGCCAGCAGACCCGACAGGGGGCACGGTTCACCCCTCCACTTT
CASRPDRGHGSPLHF
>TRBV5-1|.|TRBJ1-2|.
TGCGCCAGCAGCTTGGCCGTGTCCGGTGATGGCTACACCTTC
CASSLAVSGDGYTF
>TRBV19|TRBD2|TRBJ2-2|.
TGTGCCAGTAGCCTCCGGACTAGCGCGAACACCGGGGAGCTGTTTTTT
CASSLRTSANTGELFF
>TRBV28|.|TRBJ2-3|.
TGTGCCAGCAGCCCGGGGTGGGGTCGAACAGATACGCAGTATTTT
CASSPGWGRTDTQYF
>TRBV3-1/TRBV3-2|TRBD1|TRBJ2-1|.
TGTGCCAGCAGCCAAGAAAGCCGGACAGGGAACCAGTTCTTC
CASSQESRTGNQFF
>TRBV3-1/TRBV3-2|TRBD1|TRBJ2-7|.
TGTGCCAGCAGCCATTCGACAGGGCCCTACGAGCAGTACTTC
CASSHSTGPYEQYF
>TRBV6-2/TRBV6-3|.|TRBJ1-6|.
TGTGCCAGCAGTTACTCGATGAGTGAGACCCCAAGGGGAAATTCACCCCTCCACTTT
CASSYSMSETPRGNSPLHF
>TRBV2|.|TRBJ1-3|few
TGTGCCAGCATACGGACAGTTTCTGGAAACACCATATATTTT
CASIRTVSGNTIYF
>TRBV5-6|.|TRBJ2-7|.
TGTGCCAGCAGCGGGACTTCCTACGAGCAGTACTTC
CASSGTSYEQYF
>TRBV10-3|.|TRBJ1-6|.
TGTGCCATCAGTGAAATGGACAGCCAGGCGGTCCACTTT
CAISEMDSQAVHF
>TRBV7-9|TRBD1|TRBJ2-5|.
TGTGCCAGCAGCTTAGGACAGGGTCAAGAGACCCAGTACTTC
CASSLGQGQETQYF
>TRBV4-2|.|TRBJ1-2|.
TGTGCCAGCAGCCCCCCGAGGGGGGAAGAGTATGGCTACACCTTC
CASSPPRGEEYGYTF
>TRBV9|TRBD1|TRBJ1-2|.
TGTGCCAGCAGCGGTTCCCGGGACAGGAAAAATGGCTACACCTTC
CASSGSRDRKNGYTF
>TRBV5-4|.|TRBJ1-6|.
TGTGCCAGCAGCTTGTTAGGGGCGCGGCTATCTAATTCACCCCTCCACTTT
CASSLLGARLSNSPLHF
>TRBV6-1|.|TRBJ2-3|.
TGTGCCAGCAGTGGACAGGGCGCGCAGTTGGGGGGAAGGGATACGCAGTATTTT
CASSGQGAQLGGRDTQYF
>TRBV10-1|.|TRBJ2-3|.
TGCGCCAGCAGTGAAAACAGGGTGGCAGATACGCAGTATTTT
CASSENRVADTQYF
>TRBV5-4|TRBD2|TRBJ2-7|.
TGTGCCAGCAGCCCCCCCGGGGGGGCCTCCTACGAGCAGTACTTC
CASSPPGGASYEQYF
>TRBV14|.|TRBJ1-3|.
TGTGCCAGCAGCCATGGGCAGGGAGAAAACACCATATATTTT
CASSHGQGENTIYF
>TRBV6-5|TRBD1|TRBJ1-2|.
TGTGCCAGCAGCCGGGACAGCAACTATGGCTACACCTTC
CASSRDSNYGYTF
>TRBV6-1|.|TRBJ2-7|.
TGTGCCAGCAGCGGGACTGCCTACGAGCAGTACTTC
CASSGTAYEQYF
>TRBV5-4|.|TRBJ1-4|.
TGTGCCAGCAGCTTGAGGGGGGCAGGGGAAAAACTGTTTTTT
CASSLRGAGEKLFF
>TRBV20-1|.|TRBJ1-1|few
TGCAGTGCTGGGATTGAAGCTTTCTTT
CSAGIEAFF
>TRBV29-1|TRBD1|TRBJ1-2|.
TGCAGCGTTGCTAACAGGGGAACTTATGGCTACACCTTC
CSVANRGTYGYTF
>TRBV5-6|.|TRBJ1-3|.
TGTGCCAGCAGCTTGTTTGCTGGAAACACCATATATTTT
CASSLFAGNTIYF
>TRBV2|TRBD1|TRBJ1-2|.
TGTGCCAGCAGTGAAAGCGTTGCCCCTCCGACAGGGAACTATGGCTACACCTTC
CASSESVAPPTGNYGYTF
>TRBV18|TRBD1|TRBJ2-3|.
TGTGCCAGCTCATCCTCAGGGGGCCGGGGTGATACGCAGTATTTT
CASSSSGGRGDTQYF
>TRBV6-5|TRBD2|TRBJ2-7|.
TGTGCCAGCAAGCGGGGAACAACCTACGAGCAGTACTTC
CASKRGTTYEQYF
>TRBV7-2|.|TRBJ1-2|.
TGTGCCAGCAGCAAAGAGATAGGGAGTAACTATGGCTACACCTTC
CASSKEIGSNYGYTF
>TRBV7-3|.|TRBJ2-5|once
TGTGCCAGCAGCTTAACAGAAAGGTATGGGGGCTTGAAAGAGACCCAGTACTTC
CASSLTERYGGLKETQYF
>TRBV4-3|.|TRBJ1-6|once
TGCGCCAGCAGCCAAAAAGTAGGTAGAGACACTAATTCACCCCTCCACTTT
CASSQKVGRDTNSPLHF
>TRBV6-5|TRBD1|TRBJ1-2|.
TGTGCCAGCAGAAGCGGGACGACAGGGTATGGCTACACCTTC
CASRSGTTGYGYTF
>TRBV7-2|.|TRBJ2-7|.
TGTGCCAGCAGCTTAGTGCGCTACGAGCAGTACTTC
CASSLVRYEQYF
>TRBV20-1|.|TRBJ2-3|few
TGCAGTGCCCCTGACCCGGTCACGCAGTATTTT
CSAPDPVTQYF
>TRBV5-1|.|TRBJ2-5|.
TGCGCCAGCAGCTCACGGTCCGGGACCGGGGAGACCCAGTACTTC
CASSSRSGTGETQYF
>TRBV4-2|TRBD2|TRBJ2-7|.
TGTGCCAGCAGCCAAGAGGCGGGGGGGCGGTTGAGCCCCTACGAGCAGTACTTC
CASSQEAGGRLSPYEQYF
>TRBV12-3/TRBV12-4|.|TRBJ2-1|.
TGTGCCAGCAGCCGCCTGGGAAATGAGCAGTTCTTC
CASSRLGNEQFF